This passage covers 5 T cell receptor beta chains from one sample sequenced in a study of CD8 T cells in ankylosing spondylitis. Findings and limits, study-wide: A TCR beta motif made of eight highly homologous variants seemed typical of ankylosing spondylitis blood.

The antigens these receptors bind are not known. One entry per CDR3 protein, called by TCRdb with MiXCR from the 5' RACE reads. The sample holds some 800,000 distinct CDR3 sequences, over 9.5% seen once. Specimen: blood, either unsorted or a sorted T cell fraction (not recorded which). The receptors derive from a male donor with ankylosing spondylitis.

This clonotype has a count of ten or more. The rearrangement uses TRBV5-1 and TRBJ1-1; no reliable D call. The CDR3 covers 15 residues. Per germline, CDR1 SGHRS and CDR2 YFSETQ. Trimming shortened V by 0 bases and J by 1 base, and 10 bases separated the two germline ends. The CDR3 protein is CASSLVPAENTEAFF. The CDR3 DNA reads TGCGCCAGCAGCTTGGTTCCAGCAGAGAACACTGAAGCTTTCTTT.

Many counts were recorded for this clonotype. The chain uses TRBV5-8 and TRBJ2-7, with a tentative D call TRBD1 (6 bases). The CDR3 extends over 16 amino acids. Per the germline V gene, CDR1 is SGHTS and CDR2 is YDEGEE. The V end was cut by 4 bases, the J end by 2 bases, with 19 bases between. CDR3: CASSDPRQGWPYEQYF. CDR3 DNA sequence: TGTGCCAGCAGCGATCCTCGGCAGGGGTGGCCCTACGAGCAGTACTTC.

There are a few counts of this clonotype. The chain recombines TRBV6-1 with TRBJ1-1, with 7 bases aligning to TRBD1. V dropped 5 bases and J dropped 3; count of bases not matched to a gene: 6. The germline gives CDR1 MNHNS, CDR2 SASEGT. The CDR3 consists of 14 residues. This chain's CDR3 is CASSTLTGDTEAFF. In nucleotides, the CDR3 is TGTGCCAGCAGTACCCTAACAGGGGACACTGAAGCTTTCTTT.

The rearrangement uses TRBV5-1 and TRBJ2-5, with D unclear. This CDR3 is built from 15 residues. Germline V gives CDR1 SGHRS, CDR2 YFSETQ. Trimming cost V 0 bases and J 5 bases, with 14 bases left between them. The DNA for the CDR3 is TGCGCCAGCAGCTTGGACGGATACCGCGCGGAGACCCAGTACTTC. Its protein is CASSLDGYRAETQYF.

The V gene is TRBV20-1, the J gene TRBJ2-1; 13 positions agree with TRBD2. The J segment lost 6 bases and the V segment lost 5 bases, leaving 4 bases of the junction unmatched. The germline gives CDR1 DFQATT, CDR2 SNEGSKA (reference sequence). The length of the CDR3 is 14 residues. The CDR3 is CSAGGLAGPNEQFF. In DNA, the CDR3 is TGCAGTGCTGGGGGACTAGCGGGACCCAATGAGCAGTTCTTC.